These 13 T cell receptor beta chains were sequenced from one sample in a study of T cells after yellow fever vaccination (dated by TCRdb to the late 2010s). Per the publication, the treatment or condition label means: live attenuated yellow fever vaccine strain. To prepare the library, 5' RACE was applied. The data were produced on an Illumina HiSeq 2500. TCRdb itself trimmed the public reads at Q25 with fastp, ran MiXCR and retained productive beta chains. When rows share a CDR3 protein, they turn into one entry using the most common DNA and genes. The sample records about 360,000 distinct CDR3 sequences, around 6.5% of which are singletons. 15% of the sample comes from the top ten. The sample here was PBMCs, taken 5 days after the yellow fever booster vaccination. The receptors were sampled from a man aged 25 to 45 who received the YFV17D yellow fever vaccine.

This clonotype was seen at least ten times. This rearrangement joins TRBV12-3 or TRBV12-4 to TRBJ2-7; TRBD2 might be the D (6 bases). V lost 6 bases to trimming and J lost 7 bases, with 16 bases between them. This CDR3 has 13 amino acids. The CDR3 nucleotides are TGTGCCAGCAGCCCCCCAGCGGGTAGGGAGCAGTACTTC. Its translation is CASSPPAGREQYF.

The V gene is TRBV6-1, the J gene TRBJ2-3; 7 bases agree with TRBD2. The CDR3 loop spans 14 amino acids. V gave up 6 bases and J gave up 3 bases; unmatched junction bases: 6. The germline V gene has CDR1 MNHNS and CDR2 SASEGT. Here the CDR3 DNA reads TGTGCCAGCAGCGACCCCGGGAGGACAGATACGCAGTATTTT. Its translation is CASSDPGRTDTQYF.

This clonotype was seen ten or more times. The chain joins TRBV5-6 to TRBJ2-5; 7 bases agree with TRBD2. Looked up from germline, CDR1 is SGHDT and CDR2 is YYEEEE. This CDR3 spans 14 amino acids. Losses at the gene ends were 5 bases for V and 5 bases for J; bases not matched to a gene: 9. The CDR3 DNA reads as TGTGCCAGCAGTCTAGGACTGGGGGGGGAGACCCAGTACTTC. Its translation is CASSLGLGGETQYF. Using reference TRBV5-6 and TRBJ2-5 for the parts outside the CDR3, the full variable domain is DAGVTQSPTHLIKTRGQQVTLRCSPKSGHDTVSWYQQALGQGPQFIFQYYEEEERQRGNFPDRFSGHQFPNYSSELNVNALLLGDSALYLCASSLGLGGETQYFGPGTRLLVL.

There are many counts of this clonotype. One junction end disagrees with the germline gene, perhaps due to a read error. The chain is built from TRBV7-2 and TRBJ2-3; TRBD2 might be the D (6 bases). The CDR3 contains 16 residues. Per the germline V gene, CDR1 is SGHTA and CDR2 is FQGNSA. The CDR3 spells CARSLVAQAGGDTQYF. The DNA for the CDR3 is TGTGCCAGAAGCTTAGTTGCCCAGGCCGGGGGAGATACGCAGTATTTT.

The chain has TRBV5-4 and TRBJ2-1; D gene uncertain. With 4 bases removed from V and 9 bases from J, the gap between germline ends came to 11 bases. This CDR3 is 12 amino acids long. CDR1 and CDR2 (germline): SGHNT, YYREEE (reference sequence). The CDR3 DNA follows: TGTGCCAGCAGCGTAATAGCAGCTGAGCAGTTCTTC. Translated: CASSVIAAEQFF.

This chain uses TRBV20-1 with TRBJ2-7, with 8 positions matching TRBD1. From germline, CDR1 is DFQATT and CDR2 SNEGSKA (reference sequence). The CDR3 runs 14 residues. Trimming cost V 1 base and J 3 bases; bases outside gene matches: 5. CDR3 bases: TGCAGTGCTAGAGGTCAGGGGGCGGTCTACGAGCAGTACTTC. Amino acids: CSARGQGAVYEQYF.

This rearrangement joins TRBV14 to TRBJ2-7, with TRBD1 matching 8 bases. The CDR3 spans 15 residues. J gave up 5 bases and V 4 bases, and 10 bases lay outside the gene matches. CDR1 and CDR2 from the germline V gene are SGHDN and FVKESK. The CDR3 sequence: CASSPGQGRRNEQYF. The CDR3 DNA is TGTGCCAGCAGCCCCGGACAGGGAAGGAGGAACGAGCAGTACTTC.

This clonotype was recorded at least ten times. V gene TRBV20-1 combines with J gene TRBJ2-4; no reliable D call. Trimming cost V 1 base and J 7 bases, with 8 bases left between them. CDR1 is DFQATT and CDR2 is SNEGSKA in the germline V gene (reference sequence). CDR3 size: 12 residues. The CDR3 loop is CSARVQGNIQYF. DNA of the CDR3: TGCAGTGCTAGAGTTCAAGGGAACATTCAGTACTTC.

This clonotype was seen a handful of times. CDR3 DNA sequence: TGCGCCAGCAGTGGGAGCGGGGCATCAGATACGCAGTATTTT. This gives the protein CASSGSGASDTQYF. J is TRBJ2-3 and V is TRBV10-1, with 7 bases matching TRBD2. The CDR3 spans 14 residues. From germline, CDR1 is WNHNN and CDR2 SYGVQD (reference sequence). J lost 4 bases, V lost 4 bases, and 5 bases had no gene match.

The chain links TRBV4-3 to TRBJ2-7; TRBD1 matches 7 bases. This CDR3 spans 15 amino acids. With V trimmed by 3 bases and J by 0 bases, 5 bases remained unmatched. The germline V gene encodes CDR1 LGHNA and CDR2 YSLEER. The CDR3 loop reads CASSQGTVDSYEQYF. The CDR3 DNA is TGCGCCAGCAGCCAGGGGACAGTGGACTCCTACGAGCAGTACTTC.

The rearrangement uses TRBV7-2 and TRBJ2-1, with D perhaps given as TRBD1 or TRBD2 (5 bases each). Trimming shortened V by 5 bases and J by 8 bases, and 16 bases separated the two germline ends. In germline, CDR1 is SGHTA, CDR2 FQGNSA. This CDR3 region has 14 residues. Here the CDR3 reads CASSHLGTYDEQFF. DNA of the CDR3: TGTGCCAGCAGCCACCTAGGGACCTATGATGAGCAGTTCTTC.

This clonotype appeared many times. The chain employs TRBV2 and TRBJ2-3, with 8 bases aligning to TRBD2. J was trimmed by 3 bases and V by 8 bases; bases with no gene match: 10. Germline lookup yields CDR1 SNHLY and CDR2 FYNNEI. The CDR3 runs to 15 residues. CDR3 in DNA: TGTGCCAGCCAGAAACTAGCGGCTTTAACAGATACGCAGTATTTT. Its translation is CASQKLAALTDTQYF.

The gene calls are TRBV28 and TRBJ2-7; D assignment may be TRBD1 or TRBD2 (6 bases each). CDR3 size: 14 residues. The germline V gene has CDR1 MDHEN and CDR2 SYDVKM. Trimming removed 3 bases from V and 4 bases from J, with 13 bases in between. DNA of the CDR3: TGTGCCAGCAGTTTGTTCACAGGGAGGTACGAGCAGTACTTC. This codes for CASSLFTGRYEQYF.